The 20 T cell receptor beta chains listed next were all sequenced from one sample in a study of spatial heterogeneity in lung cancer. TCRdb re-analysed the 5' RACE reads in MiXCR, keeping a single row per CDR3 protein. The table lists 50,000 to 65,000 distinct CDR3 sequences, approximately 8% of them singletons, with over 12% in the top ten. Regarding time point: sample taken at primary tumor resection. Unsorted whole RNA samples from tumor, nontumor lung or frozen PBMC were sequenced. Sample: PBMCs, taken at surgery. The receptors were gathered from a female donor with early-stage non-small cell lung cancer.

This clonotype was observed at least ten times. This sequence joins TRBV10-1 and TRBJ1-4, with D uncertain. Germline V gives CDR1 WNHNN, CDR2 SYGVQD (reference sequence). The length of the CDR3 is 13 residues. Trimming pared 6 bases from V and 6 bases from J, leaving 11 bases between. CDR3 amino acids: CASSPGRDEKLFF. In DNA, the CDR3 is TGCGCCAGCAGCCCCGGTCGGGATGAAAAACTGTTTTTT.

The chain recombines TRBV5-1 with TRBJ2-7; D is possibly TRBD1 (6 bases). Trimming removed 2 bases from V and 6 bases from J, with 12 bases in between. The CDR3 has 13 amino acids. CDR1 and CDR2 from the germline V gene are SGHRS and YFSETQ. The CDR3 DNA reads TGCGCCAGCAGCTTCCAGGGGAGTAGCGAGCAGTACTTC. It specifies CASSFQGSSEQYF. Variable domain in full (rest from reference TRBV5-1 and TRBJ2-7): KAGVTQTPRYLIKTRGQQVTLSCSPISGHRSVSWYQQTPGQGLQFLFEYFSETQRNKGNFPGRFSGRQFSNSRSEMNVSTLELGDSALYLCASSFQGSSEQYFGPGTRLTVT.

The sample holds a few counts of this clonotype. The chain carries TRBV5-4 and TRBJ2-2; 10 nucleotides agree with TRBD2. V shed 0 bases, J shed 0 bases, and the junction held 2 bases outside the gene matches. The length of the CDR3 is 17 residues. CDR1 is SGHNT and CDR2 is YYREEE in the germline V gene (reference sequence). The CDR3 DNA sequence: TGTGCCAGCAGCTTGGGAACTAGCGGGGCGAACACCGGGGAGCTGTTTTTT. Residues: CASSLGTSGANTGELFF.

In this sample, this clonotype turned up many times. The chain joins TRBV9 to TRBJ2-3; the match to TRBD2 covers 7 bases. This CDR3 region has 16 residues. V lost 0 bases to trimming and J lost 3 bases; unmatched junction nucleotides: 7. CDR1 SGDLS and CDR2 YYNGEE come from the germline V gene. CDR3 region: CASSVVGLAATDTQYF. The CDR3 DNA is TGTGCCAGCAGCGTAGTAGGGCTAGCGGCGACAGATACGCAGTATTTT.

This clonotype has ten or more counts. The CDR3: CASSAGGYIQYF. In DNA, the CDR3 is TGTGCCAGCTCCGCCGGGGGTTACATTCAGTACTTC. The chain employs TRBV7-9 and TRBJ2-4, with D tentatively TRBD2 (6 bases). Germline V gene sequence: CDR1 SEHNR, CDR2 FQNEAQ (reference sequence). The V end was cut by 8 bases, the J end by 8 bases, with 13 bases between. CDR3 length: 12 residues.

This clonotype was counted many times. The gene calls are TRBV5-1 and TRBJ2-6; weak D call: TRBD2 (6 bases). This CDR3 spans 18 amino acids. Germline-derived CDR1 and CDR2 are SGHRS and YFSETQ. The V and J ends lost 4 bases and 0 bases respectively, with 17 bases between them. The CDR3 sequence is CASSPGRSGNSGANVLTF. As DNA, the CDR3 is TGCGCCAGCAGCCCGGGGAGGTCAGGCAACTCTGGGGCCAACGTCCTGACTTTC.

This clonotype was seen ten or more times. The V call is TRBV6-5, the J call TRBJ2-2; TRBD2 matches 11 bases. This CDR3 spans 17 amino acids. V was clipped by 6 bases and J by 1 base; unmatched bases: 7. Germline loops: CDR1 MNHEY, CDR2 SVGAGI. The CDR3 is CASSSTSGALNTGELFF. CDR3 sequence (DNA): TGTGCCAGCAGCTCGACTAGCGGGGCTTTGAACACCGGGGAGCTGTTTTTT.

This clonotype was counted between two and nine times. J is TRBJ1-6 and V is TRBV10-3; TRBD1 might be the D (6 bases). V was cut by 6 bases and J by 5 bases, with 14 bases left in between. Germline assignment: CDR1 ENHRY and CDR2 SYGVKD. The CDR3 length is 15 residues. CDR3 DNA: TGTGCCATCAGGGAAACGGGGGCGGATAATTCACCCCTCCACTTT. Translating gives CAIRETGADNSPLHF.

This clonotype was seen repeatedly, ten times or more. CDR3 coding DNA: TGTGCCAGCAGTTTAAGAGCAGCAGGGCCCTACGAGCAGTACTTC. Its protein is CASSLRAAGPYEQYF. V is TRBV12-3 or TRBV12-4 and J is TRBJ2-7; D might be TRBD1 (5 bases). This CDR3 is 15 amino acids long. V was clipped by 2 bases and J by 2 bases, with 13 bases between them.

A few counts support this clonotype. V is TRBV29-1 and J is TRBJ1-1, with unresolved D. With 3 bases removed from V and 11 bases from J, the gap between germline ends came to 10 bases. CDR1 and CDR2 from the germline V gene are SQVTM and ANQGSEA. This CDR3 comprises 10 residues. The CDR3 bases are TGCAGCGTTGAGAGGTCAGTGGCTTTCTTT. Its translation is CSVERSVAFF.

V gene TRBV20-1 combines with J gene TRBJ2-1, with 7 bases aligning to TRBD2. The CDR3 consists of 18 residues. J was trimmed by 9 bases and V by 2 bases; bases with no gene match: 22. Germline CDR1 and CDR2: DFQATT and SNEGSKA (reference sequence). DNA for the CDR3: TGCAGTGCTAGACGCGCGGGAGTTCGGTTTGGGGCCAATCGTGAGCAGTTCTTC. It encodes CSARRAGVRFGANREQFF.

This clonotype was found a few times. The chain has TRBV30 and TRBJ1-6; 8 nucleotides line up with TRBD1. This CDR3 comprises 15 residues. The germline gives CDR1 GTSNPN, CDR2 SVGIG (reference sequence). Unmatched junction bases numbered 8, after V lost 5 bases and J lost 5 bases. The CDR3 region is CAWAGSDRDNSPLHF. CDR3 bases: TGTGCCTGGGCCGGCTCGGACAGGGATAATTCACCCCTCCACTTT.

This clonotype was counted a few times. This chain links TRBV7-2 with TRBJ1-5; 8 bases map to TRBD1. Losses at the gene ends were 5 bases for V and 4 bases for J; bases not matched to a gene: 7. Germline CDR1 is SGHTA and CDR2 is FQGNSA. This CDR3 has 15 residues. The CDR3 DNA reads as TGTGCCAGCAGCGCAGGGGGCCCGAAGAATCAGCCCCAGCATTTT. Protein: CASSAGGPKNQPQHF.

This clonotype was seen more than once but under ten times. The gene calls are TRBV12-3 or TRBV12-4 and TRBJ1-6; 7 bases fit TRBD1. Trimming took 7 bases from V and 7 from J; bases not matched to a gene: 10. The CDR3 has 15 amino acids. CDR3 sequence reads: CASILAGTANSPLHF. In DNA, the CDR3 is TGTGCCAGCATCTTAGCCGGGACAGCGAATTCACCCCTCCACTTT.

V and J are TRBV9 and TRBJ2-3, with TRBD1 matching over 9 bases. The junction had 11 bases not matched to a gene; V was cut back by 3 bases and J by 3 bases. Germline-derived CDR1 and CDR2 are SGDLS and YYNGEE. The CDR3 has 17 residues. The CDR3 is CASSGKDRGGSTDTQYF. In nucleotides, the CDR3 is TGTGCCAGCAGCGGGAAGGACAGGGGAGGGTCAACAGATACGCAGTATTTT.

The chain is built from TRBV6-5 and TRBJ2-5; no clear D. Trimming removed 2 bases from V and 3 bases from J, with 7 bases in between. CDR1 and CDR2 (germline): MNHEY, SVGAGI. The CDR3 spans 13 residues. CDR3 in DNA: TGTGCCAGCAGTTACGATGCGGAAGAGACCCAGTACTTC. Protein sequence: CASSYDAEETQYF.

CDR3 loop: CASSQDLANSETQYF. The CDR3 nucleotides are TGTGCCAGCAGCCAAGATCTGGCCAATTCCGAGACCCAGTACTTC. V and J are TRBV3-1 and TRBJ2-5; no firm D call. The V gene lost 0 bases and the J gene lost 5 bases, with 13 bases spanning the gap. CDR3 length: 15 amino acids. Germline V gene lookup returns CDR1 LGHDT and CDR2 YNNKEL (reference sequence).

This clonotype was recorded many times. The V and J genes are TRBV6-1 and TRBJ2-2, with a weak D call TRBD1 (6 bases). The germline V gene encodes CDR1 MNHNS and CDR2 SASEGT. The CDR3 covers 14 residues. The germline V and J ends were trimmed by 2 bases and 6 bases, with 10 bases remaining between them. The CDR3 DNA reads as TGTGCCAGCAGTGAAAACAGGGCTCCCGGGGAGCTGTTTTTT. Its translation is CASSENRAPGELFF.

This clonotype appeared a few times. The CDR3 sequence: CASSQDKSNQPQHF. Written as DNA, the CDR3 is TGTGCCAGCAGCCAAGATAAGAGCAATCAGCCCCAGCATTTT. The chain carries TRBV4-2 and TRBJ1-5, with D hard to call. The CDR3 loop spans 14 amino acids. Trimming took 0 bases from V and 1 from J, leaving 4 bases between them. Germline-derived CDR1 and CDR2 are LGHNA and YNFKEQ.

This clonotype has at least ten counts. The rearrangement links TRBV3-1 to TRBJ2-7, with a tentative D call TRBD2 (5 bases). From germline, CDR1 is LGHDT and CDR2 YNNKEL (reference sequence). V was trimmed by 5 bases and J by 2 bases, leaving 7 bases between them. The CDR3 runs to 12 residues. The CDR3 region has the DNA TGTGCCAGCAGCGGAGGAGCCTACGAGCAGTACTTC. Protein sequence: CASSGGAYEQYF.